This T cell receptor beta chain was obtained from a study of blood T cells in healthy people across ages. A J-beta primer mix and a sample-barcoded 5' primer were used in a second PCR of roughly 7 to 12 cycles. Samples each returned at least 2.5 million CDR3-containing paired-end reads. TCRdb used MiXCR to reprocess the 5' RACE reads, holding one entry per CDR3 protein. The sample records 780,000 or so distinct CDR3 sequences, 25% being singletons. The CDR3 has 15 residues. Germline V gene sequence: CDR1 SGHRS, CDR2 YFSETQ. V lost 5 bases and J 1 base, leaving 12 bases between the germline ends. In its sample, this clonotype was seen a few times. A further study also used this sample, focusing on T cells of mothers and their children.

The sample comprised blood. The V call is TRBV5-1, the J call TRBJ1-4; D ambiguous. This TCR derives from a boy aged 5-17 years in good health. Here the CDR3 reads CASSSGRLTNEKLFF. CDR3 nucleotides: TGCGCCAGCAGTTCTGGAAGGTTAACTAATGAAAAACTGTTTTTT.